Ten or more counts support the clone carrying this T cell receptor beta chain. No antigen is known for it. Sample time point: newly diagnosed GD, antithyroid drugs for less than 3 months. Making the TCR library involved RNA that had been extracted from PBMCs. Building of the TCR beta libraries involved iRepertoire HTBI primers and Arm-PCR of CDR3 regions. TCRdb called the multiplex PCR reads again in MiXCR, with one record for every CDR3 protein. The repertoire holds a few hundred thousand distinct CDR3 sequences, with approximately 13% as singletons. This record comes from a study of regulatory T cells in long-lasting Graves disease. With 5 bases clipped from V and 6 bases from J, the junction kept 9 bases outside the gene matches. CDR1 and CDR2 from the germline V gene are KGHDR and SFDVKD. The CDR3 loop spans 14 amino acids. Broader study findings: Among samples with persistent disease, TRBV28, TRBJ1-2 and TRBJ2-5 were favored. Those with persistent Graves' had less TCR diversity than newly diagnosed patients.

The same specimen was also included in a second study, on T cells in Graves' hyperthyroidism and ophthalmopathy.

Sequenced material: peripheral blood mononuclear cells (PBMCs), taken at new diagnosis, from a patient treated with antithyroid drugs. This TCR was sampled from a man aged 25 to 40 with Graves disease. V usage is TRBV24-1 and J usage is TRBJ2-7; TRBD1 agrees at 7 bases. The DNA for the CDR3 is TGTGCCACCAGTGTGAGCAGGGGGACCTCCGAGCAGTACTTC. Amino acids: CATSVSRGTSEQYF.